These T cell receptor beta chains were read from a single sample in a study of blood T cell repertoires in COVID-19. Only in-frame clones appear in the TCRdb table, and some are missing; sequencing was by immunoSEQ multiplex PCR. The sample has around 280,000 clones, approximately 88% seen once. The sample was PBMCs or T cells enriched from blood (not recorded which). These receptors originate from a woman aged 40 to 50 who had recovered from COVID-19. CDR3s include the opening cysteine and the closing phenylalanine or tryptophan. D genes are given only for firm matches. Size is stated for part of the rows, as once, few or many counts, or as a class when the clone is expanded.

d_call j_call v_call clone_size cdr3_nt cdr3_aa
TRBD1 TRBJ2-6 TRBV7-3 - TGTGCCAGCAGCTTAACAACGGGACAGCTTTCTGGGGCCAACGTCCTGACTTTC CASSLTTGQLSGANVLTF
TRBD1 TRBJ2-1 TRBV7-9 - TGTGCCAGCAGCAACAGGGGTGAGCAGTTCTTC CASSNRGEQFF
TRBD1 TRBJ2-2 TRBV7-2 - TGTGCCAGCAGCCCATGGGACAGGGGCATCGGGGAGCTGTTTTTT CASSPWDRGIGELFF
TRBD1 TRBJ1-1 TRBV14 - TGTGCCAGCAGCCACCTGACAGGGACGAACACTGAAGCTTTCTTT CASSHLTGTNTEAFF
TRBD2 TRBJ2-7 TRBV4-3 - TGCGCCAGCAGCCAGAACCAGGGACTAGCGGGAGGGGAGCAGTACTTC CASSQNQGLAGGEQYF
- TRBJ1-1 TRBV5-1 - TGCGCCAGCAGCTTGGAGCAGAACACTGAAGCTTTCTTT CASSLEQNTEAFF
- TRBJ2-2 TRBV18 - TGTGCCAGCTCACCACCGCAGGGGAGCGGGGAGCTGTTTTTT CASSPPQGSGELFF
TRBD1 TRBJ1-5 TRBV19 - TGTGCCAGTAGTGGAAGGGGGCTGGGTCAGCCCCAGCATTTT CASSGRGLGQPQHF
- TRBJ2-3 TRBV3-1/TRBV3-2 - TGTGCCAGCAGCCAAGTCCGGGCAGATACGCAGTATTTT CASSQVRADTQYF
- TRBJ1-6 TRBV28 - TGTGCCAGCAGTGGGGCGGGGAGCTCCTATAATTCACCCCTCCACTTT CASSGAGSSYNSPLHF
TRBD2 TRBJ2-7 TRBV9 - TGTGCCAGCAGCGTAGAGAGCGGGAGATGGTACGAGCAGTACTTC CASSVESGRWYEQYF
- TRBJ1-5 TRBV12-3/TRBV12-4 - TGTGCCAGCAGTATGTACAATCAGCCCCAGCATTTT CASSMYNQPQHF
- TRBJ2-6 TRBV19 - TGTGCCAGTAGTACAGGTCGATTCTACTCTGGGGCCAACGTCCTGACTTTC CASSTGRFYSGANVLTF
TRBD1 TRBJ2-7 TRBV28 - TGTGCCAGCGGGACAGGTTCCTACGAGCAGTACTTC CASGTGSYEQYF
TRBD1 TRBJ1-2 TRBV28 - TGTGCCAGCAGGGGGGACAGTCCCCGATCGAGTCCTGGCTACACCTTC CASRGDSPRSSPGYTF
TRBD2 TRBJ2-3 TRBV7-2 - TGTGCCAGCAGCCAAGTAGCGGGGAGGAGGGATACGCAGTATTTT CASSQVAGRRDTQYF
TRBD2 TRBJ2-3 TRBV15 few TGTGCCACCAGCAGAGCCCAGCGGGAGGAGGGCACGCAGTATTTT CATSRAQREEGTQYF
- TRBJ1-1 TRBV10-3 - TGTGCCATCAGTGACGTAGGGGACACTGAAGCTTTCTTT CAISDVGDTEAFF
- TRBJ1-2 TRBV5-6 - TGTGCCAGCAGCCGAAGGGCCGGGGGTCATGGCTACACCTTC CASSRRAGGHGYTF
TRBD2 TRBJ2-5 TRBV27 - TGTGCCAGCAGAGAGGGACTAGCACCGGATACCCAGTACTTC CASREGLAPDTQYF
- TRBJ2-1 TRBV6-5 - TGTGCCAGCAGTTACTCCGTCTACTCAGCGAACAATGAGCAGTTCTTC CASSYSVYSANNEQFF
- TRBJ2-5 TRBV19 - TGTGCCAGTACCAGGGGTGATGCCGAAGAGACCCAGTACTTC CASTRGDAEETQYF
TRBD2 TRBJ2-1 TRBV27 - TGTGCCAGCAGTTTATATGGCGGGAGTAGGTCGGGTGAGCAGTTCTTC CASSLYGGSRSGEQFF
- TRBJ2-5 TRBV7-2 - TGTGCCAGCAGGCCTTACAGGGTTGAGACCCAGTACTTC CASRPYRVETQYF
TRBD2 TRBJ2-5 TRBV6-5 - TGTGCCAGTATTAGCGGGAGGGCCTCTGAGACCCAGTACTTC CASISGRASETQYF
TRBD1 TRBJ1-2 TRBV7-8 - TGTGCCAGCAGCTTGGTACCGGGACAGGGGGCGATCATTTATGGCTACACCTTC CASSLVPGQGAIIYGYTF
- TRBJ1-5 TRBV7-6 - TGTGCCAGCAGCTTTGGAGACAGATATAGCAATCAGCCCCAGCATTTT CASSFGDRYSNQPQHF
TRBD1 TRBJ1-3 TRBV28 - TGTGCCAGCAGTCCAGGGGGCGATGGAAACACCATATATTTT CASSPGGDGNTIYF
TRBD1 TRBJ2-7 TRBV5-1 - TGCGCCAGCAGCTTGCTTGACAGGGCCTACGAGCAGTACTTC CASSLLDRAYEQYF
TRBD2 TRBJ2-1 TRBV24-1 - TGTGCCACCAGTGACTCGACTAGCGGATACAATGAGCAGTTCTTC CATSDSTSGYNEQFF
- TRBJ2-3 TRBV18 - TGTGCCAGCTCACGAATTTTTCTCGGGGACTCCCCAGATACGCAGTATTTT CASSRIFLGDSPDTQYF
TRBD2 TRBJ2-7 TRBV9 - TGTGCCAGCAGCGTAGCGGCTAGCGGCACCTACGAGCAGTACTTC CASSVAASGTYEQYF
TRBD2 TRBJ2-1 TRBV5-4 - TGTGCCAGCAGCTTGGCGCTAGCGGGAGTAGGGGAGCAGTTCTTC CASSLALAGVGEQFF
- TRBJ2-1 TRBV25-1 - TGTGCCAGCAGTGAACGGACAGCGACCTACAATGAGCAGTTCTTC CASSERTATYNEQFF
- TRBJ2-2 TRBV5-1 - TGCGCCAGCAGCTCCACACGGAACACCGGGGAGCTGTTTTTT CASSSTRNTGELFF
- TRBJ2-3 TRBV2 few TGTGCCAGCAGCAGGCAGGGGGGCGCAGATACGCAGTATTTT CASSRQGGADTQYF
- TRBJ2-6 TRBV19 - TGTGCCAGTCGACGGGACTCTGGGGCCAACGTCCTGACTTTC CASRRDSGANVLTF
TRBD1 TRBJ2-1 TRBV6-6 - TGTGCCAGCAGTCGATCCGGGACAGGGGGAGGAGAGCAGTTCTTC CASSRSGTGGGEQFF
- TRBJ1-2 TRBV7-2 - TGTGCCAGCAGCCCGGGGGGCTATGGCTACACCTTC CASSPGGYGYTF
- TRBJ2-5 TRBV4-1 once TGCGCCAGCAGCCGCCTTCCGGGTCCTCAACAAGAGACCCAGTACTTC CASSRLPGPQQETQYF
TRBD1 TRBJ1-4 TRBV6-2/TRBV6-3 once TGTGCCAGCAGTACGACGACAGGGGTGGCAACTAATGAAAAACTGTTTTTT CASSTTTGVATNEKLFF
TRBD1 TRBJ1-6 TRBV28 - TGTGCCAGCAGTCCCGGCAGGGGGCCTAATTCACCCCTCCACTTT CASSPGRGPNSPLHF